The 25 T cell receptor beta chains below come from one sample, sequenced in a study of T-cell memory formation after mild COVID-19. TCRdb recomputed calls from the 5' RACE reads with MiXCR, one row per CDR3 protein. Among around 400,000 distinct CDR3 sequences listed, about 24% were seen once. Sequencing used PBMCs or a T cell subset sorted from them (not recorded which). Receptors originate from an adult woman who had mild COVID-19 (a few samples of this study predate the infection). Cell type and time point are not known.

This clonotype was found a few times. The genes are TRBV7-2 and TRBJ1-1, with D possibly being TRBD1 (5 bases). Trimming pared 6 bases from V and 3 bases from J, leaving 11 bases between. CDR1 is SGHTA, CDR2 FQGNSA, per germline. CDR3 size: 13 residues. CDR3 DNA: TGTGCCAGCAGTACCCAGGGAGACACTGAAGCTTTCTTT. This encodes CASSTQGDTEAFF.

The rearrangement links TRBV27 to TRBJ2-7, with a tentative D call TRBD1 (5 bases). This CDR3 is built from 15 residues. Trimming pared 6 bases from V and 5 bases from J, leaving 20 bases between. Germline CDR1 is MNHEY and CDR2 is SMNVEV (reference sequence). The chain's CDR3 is CASSFMGQGADEQYF. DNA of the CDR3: TGTGCCAGCAGCTTTATGGGCCAGGGCGCGGACGAGCAGTACTTC.

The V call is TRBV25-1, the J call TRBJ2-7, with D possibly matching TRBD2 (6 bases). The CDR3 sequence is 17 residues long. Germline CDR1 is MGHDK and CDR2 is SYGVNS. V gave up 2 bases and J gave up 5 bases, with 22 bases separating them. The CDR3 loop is CASSEPGGIGGKNEQYF. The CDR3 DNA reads TGTGCCAGCAGTGAACCAGGCGGAATAGGCGGGAAAAACGAGCAGTACTTC.

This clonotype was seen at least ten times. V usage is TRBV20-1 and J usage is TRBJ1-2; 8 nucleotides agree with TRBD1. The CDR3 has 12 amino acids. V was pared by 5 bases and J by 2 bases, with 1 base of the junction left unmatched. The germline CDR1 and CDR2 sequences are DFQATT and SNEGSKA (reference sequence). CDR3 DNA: TGCAGTGCTCGGACAGGGAACTATGGCTACACCTTC. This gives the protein CSARTGNYGYTF.

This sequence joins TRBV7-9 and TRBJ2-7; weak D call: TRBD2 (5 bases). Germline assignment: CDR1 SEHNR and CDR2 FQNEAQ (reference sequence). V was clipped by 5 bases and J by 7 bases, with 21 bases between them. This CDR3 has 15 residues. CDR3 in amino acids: CASSPPRSGGLEQYF. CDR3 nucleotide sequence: TGTGCCAGCAGCCCCCCCCGAAGCGGCGGGTTGGAGCAGTACTTC.

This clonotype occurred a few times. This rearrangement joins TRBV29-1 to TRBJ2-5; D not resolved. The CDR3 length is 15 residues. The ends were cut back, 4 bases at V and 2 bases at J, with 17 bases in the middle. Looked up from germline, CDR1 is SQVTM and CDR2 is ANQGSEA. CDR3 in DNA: TGCAGCGTTGTAGGCGGAGACACGCCTCAAGAGACCCAGTACTTC. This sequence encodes CSVVGGDTPQETQYF.

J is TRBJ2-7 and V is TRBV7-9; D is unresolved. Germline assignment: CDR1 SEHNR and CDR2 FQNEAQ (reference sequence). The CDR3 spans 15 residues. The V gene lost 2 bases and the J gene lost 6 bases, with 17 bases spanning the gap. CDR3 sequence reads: CASSLNRQVRSEQYF. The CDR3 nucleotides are TGTGCCAGCAGCTTAAATCGGCAGGTGCGAAGCGAGCAGTACTTC. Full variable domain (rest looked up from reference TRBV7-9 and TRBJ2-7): DTGVSQNPRHKITKRGQNVTFRCDPISEHNRLYWYRQTLGQGPEFLTYFQNEAQLEKSRLLSDRFSAERPKGSFSTLEIQRTEQGDSAMYLCASSLNRQVRSEQYFGPGTRLTVT.

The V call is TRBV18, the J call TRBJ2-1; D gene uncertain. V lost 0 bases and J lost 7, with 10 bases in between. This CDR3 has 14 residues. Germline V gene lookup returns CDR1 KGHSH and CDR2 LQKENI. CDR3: CASSPPFPRNEQFF. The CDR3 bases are TGTGCCAGCTCACCACCGTTCCCCCGAAATGAGCAGTTCTTC.

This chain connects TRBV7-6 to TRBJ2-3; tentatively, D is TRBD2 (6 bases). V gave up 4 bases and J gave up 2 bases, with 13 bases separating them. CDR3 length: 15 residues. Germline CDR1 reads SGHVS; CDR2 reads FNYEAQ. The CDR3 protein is CASSSSGGDTDTQYF. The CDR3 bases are TGTGCCAGCAGCTCCAGCGGAGGGGACACAGATACGCAGTATTTT.

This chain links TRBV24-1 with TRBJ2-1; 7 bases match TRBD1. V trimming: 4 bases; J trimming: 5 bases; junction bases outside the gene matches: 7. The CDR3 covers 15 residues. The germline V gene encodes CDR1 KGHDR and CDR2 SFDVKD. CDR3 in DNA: TGTGCCACCAGTGACCCCGCGACAGGGAACAATGAGCAGTTCTTC. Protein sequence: CATSDPATGNNEQFF.

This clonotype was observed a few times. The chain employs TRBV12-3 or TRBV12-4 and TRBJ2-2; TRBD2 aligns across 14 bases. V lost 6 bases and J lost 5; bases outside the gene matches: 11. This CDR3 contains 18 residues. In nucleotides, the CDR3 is TGTGCCAGCAGACCCGGGACTAGCGGGAGAATTTGGACCGGGGAGCTGTTTTTT. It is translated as CASRPGTSGRIWTGELFF.

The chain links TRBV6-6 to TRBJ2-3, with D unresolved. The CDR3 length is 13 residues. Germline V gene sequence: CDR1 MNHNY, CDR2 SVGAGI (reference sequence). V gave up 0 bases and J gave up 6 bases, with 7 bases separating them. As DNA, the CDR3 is TGTGCCAGCAGTTACTCGTCTGGCGATACGCAGTATTTT. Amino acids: CASSYSSGDTQYF.

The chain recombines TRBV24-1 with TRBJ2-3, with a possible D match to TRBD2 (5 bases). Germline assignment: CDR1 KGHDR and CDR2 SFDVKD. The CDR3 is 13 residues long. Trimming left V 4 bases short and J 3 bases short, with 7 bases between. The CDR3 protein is CATSEAATDTQYF. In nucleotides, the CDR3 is TGTGCCACCAGTGAAGCGGCAACAGATACGCAGTATTTT.

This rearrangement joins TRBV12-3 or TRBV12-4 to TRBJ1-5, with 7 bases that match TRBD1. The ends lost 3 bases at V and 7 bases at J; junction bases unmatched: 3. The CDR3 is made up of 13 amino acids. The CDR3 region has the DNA TGTGCCAGCAGTTTGAAACAGGGGCAGCCCCAGCATTTT. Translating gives CASSLKQGQPQHF.

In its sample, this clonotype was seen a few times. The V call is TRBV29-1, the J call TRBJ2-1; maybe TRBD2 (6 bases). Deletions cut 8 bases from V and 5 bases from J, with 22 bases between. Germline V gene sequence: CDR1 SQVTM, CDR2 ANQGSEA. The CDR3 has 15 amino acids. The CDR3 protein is CSSWGWEVGHNEQFF. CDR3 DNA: TGCAGCTCCTGGGGTTGGGAGGTGGGCCACAATGAGCAGTTCTTC.

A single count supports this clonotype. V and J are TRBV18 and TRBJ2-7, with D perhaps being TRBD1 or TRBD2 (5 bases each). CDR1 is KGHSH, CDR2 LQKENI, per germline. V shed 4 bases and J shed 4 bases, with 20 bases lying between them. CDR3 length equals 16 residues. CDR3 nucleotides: TGTGCCAGCTCACAGGGGATGGGAGCGCCCTCATACGAGCAGTACTTC. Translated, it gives CASSQGMGAPSYEQYF.

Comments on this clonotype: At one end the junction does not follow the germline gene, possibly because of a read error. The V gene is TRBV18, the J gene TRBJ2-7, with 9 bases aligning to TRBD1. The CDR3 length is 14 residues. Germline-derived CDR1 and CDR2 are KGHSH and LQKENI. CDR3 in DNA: TGTACCAGCTCTGGGGGACAGGGACCCTACGAGCAGTACTTC. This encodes CTSSGGQGPYEQYF.

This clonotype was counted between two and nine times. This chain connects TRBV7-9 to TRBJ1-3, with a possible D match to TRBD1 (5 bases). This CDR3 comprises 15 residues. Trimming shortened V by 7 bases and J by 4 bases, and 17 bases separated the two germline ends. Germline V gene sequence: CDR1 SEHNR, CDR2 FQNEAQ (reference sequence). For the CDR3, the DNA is TGTGCCAGCACCCCTCTGGGGGGTTCCGGAAACACCATATATTTT. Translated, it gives CASTPLGGSGNTIYF. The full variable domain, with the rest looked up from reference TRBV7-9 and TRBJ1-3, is DTGVSQNPRHKITKRGQNVTFRCDPISEHNRLYWYRQTLGQGPEFLTYFQNEAQLEKSRLLSDRFSAERPKGSFSTLEIQRTEQGDSAMYLCASTPLGGSGNTIYFGEGSWLTVV.

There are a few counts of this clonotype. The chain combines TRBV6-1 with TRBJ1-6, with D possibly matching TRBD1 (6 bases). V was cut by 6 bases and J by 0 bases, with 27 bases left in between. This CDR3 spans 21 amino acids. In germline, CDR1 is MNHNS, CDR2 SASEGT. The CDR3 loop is CASRDRNFSPLESSYNSPLHF. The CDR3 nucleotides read TGTGCCAGCAGGGACAGAAACTTTAGCCCCCTTGAGAGCTCCTATAATTCACCCCTCCACTTT.

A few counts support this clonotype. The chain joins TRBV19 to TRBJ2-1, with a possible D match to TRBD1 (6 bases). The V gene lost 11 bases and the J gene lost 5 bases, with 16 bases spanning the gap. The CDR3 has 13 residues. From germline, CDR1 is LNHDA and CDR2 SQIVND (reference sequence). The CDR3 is CACQQGLNNEQFF. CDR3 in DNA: TGTGCCTGCCAGCAGGGGCTCAACAATGAGCAGTTCTTC.

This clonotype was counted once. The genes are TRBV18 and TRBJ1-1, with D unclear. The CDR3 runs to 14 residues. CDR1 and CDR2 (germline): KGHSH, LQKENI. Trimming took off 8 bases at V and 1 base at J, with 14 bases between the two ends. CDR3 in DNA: TGTGCCAGCCACCTTACCCGCGGGAACACTGAAGCTTTCTTT. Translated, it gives CASHLTRGNTEAFF.

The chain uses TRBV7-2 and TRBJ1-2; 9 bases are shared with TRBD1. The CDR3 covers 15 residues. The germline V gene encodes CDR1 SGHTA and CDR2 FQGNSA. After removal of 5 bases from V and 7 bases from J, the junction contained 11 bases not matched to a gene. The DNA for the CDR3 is TGTGCCAGCAGCGCTCCGGGACAGGGTTTGTCTGGCTACACCTTC. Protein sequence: CASSAPGQGLSGYTF.

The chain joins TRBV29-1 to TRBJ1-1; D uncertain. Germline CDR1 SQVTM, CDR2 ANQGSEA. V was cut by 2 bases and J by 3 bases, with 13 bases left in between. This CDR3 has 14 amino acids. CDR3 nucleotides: TGCAGCGTTGAATTGGTAGGGAAGTACACTGAAGCTTTCTTT. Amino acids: CSVELVGKYTEAFF.

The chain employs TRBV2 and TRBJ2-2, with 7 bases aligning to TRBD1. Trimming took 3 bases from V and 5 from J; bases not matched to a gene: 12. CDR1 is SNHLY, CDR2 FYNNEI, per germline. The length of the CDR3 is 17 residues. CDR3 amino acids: CASSDPPATGRTGELFF. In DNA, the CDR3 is TGTGCCAGCAGTGATCCCCCCGCGACAGGGCGAACCGGGGAGCTGTTTTTT.

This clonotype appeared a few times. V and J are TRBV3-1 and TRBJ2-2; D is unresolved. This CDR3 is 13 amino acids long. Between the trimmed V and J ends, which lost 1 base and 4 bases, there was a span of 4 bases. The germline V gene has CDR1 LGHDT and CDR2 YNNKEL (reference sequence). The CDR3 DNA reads TGTGCCAGCAGCCAAGTTTTCACCGGGGAGCTGTTTTTT. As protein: CASSQVFTGELFF.